This T cell receptor beta chain was obtained from a study of shared clonotypes between healthy human individuals. Study-level results: When naive CD4 clonotypes were compared across a handful of donors, 5% to 5.5% were shared. Among the subsets, naive ones generally showed larger estimated richness than memory ones.

At a deep level, the assay was run. TCRdb's table, derived via immunoSEQ multiplex PCR, lists solely in-frame clones and lacks some. The sample has about 1 million clones; about 80% are singletons. V lost 3 bases, J lost 10 bases, and 3 bases stayed unmatched. CDR3 length: 12 amino acids. Germline CDR1 and CDR2: SGHKS and YYEKEE (reference sequence). Of note for this clone: Antigen unknown.

Sequencing input: memory CD4+ T cells sorted from blood. Subset described: CD45RA-negative fraction. V gene TRBV5-5 combines with J gene TRBJ2-3, with 9 bases fitting TRBD1. This TCR derives from a man younger than 35 in good health. The CDR3 is CASSYGTGSQYF. The CDR3, as DNA: TGTGCCAGCAGCTATGGGACAGGGTCGCAGTATTTT.